This T cell receptor beta chain was obtained from a study of cytomegalovirus exposure and HLA in healthy donors. Study in general: The early release's HLA-typed donors yielded 70 million to 85 million unique TCRs. Out of 350 to 400 genotyped donors, roughly 80% belonged to the Caucasian-associated ancestry cluster.

A word on this clone: Its antigen is unidentified.

Germline assignment: CDR1 SNHLY and CDR2 FYNNEI. CDR3 size: 13 residues. The V end was cut by 4 bases, the J end by 5 bases, with 9 bases between. Researchers ran the PCR with 60 Vbeta and 13 Jbeta primers. The repertoire was sequenced with immunoSEQ multiplex PCR; TCRdb's copy has only in-frame clones and lacks some. The data show about 210,000 clones, about 81% seen once. The study, taken as a whole, reports: Apparent HLA restriction characterized most CMV-associated TCR beta chains in a later analysis. TCR beta chains numbering some 160 were designated cytomegalovirus-associated.

This sequence was found in a man in his forties or fifties in good health and CMV-seropositive. The sample consisted of PBMCs. V is TRBV2 and J is TRBJ2-1; D possibly corresponds to TRBD1 (6 bases). CDR3 bases: TGTGCCAGCAGTGTACAGGGAAACAATGAGCAGTTCTTC. Amino acids: CASSVQGNNEQFF.